These T cell receptor beta chains were read from a single sample in a study of early T cells in non-severe SARS-CoV-2 infection. Each CDR3 protein gets one entry after TCRdb re-called the 5' RACE reads with MiXCR. The sample lists some 40,000 distinct CDR3 sequences, roughly 5% seen once, with around 4.5% in the top ten. Sequenced sample: whole blood. The source is an adult who was a healthcare worker with PCR-confirmed SARS-CoV-2 infection or an uninfected control (not recorded which). Each CDR3 is given without its conserved first and last residue.

j_call v_call cdr3_aa
TRBJ2-2 TRBV12-3/TRBV12-4 ASRYGRGTGELF
TRBJ1-2 TRBV6-5 ASSSRTSGYT
TRBJ1-1 TRBV7-2 ASSLDMNTEAF
TRBJ1-5 TRBV12-3/TRBV12-4 ASSRERGNQPQH
TRBJ2-7 TRBV12-3/TRBV12-4 ASCDGGPPYEQY
TRBJ2-3 TRBV6-5 ASTRSGTDTQY
TRBJ1-4 TRBV7-9 ASSAGEDAEKLF
TRBJ2-3 TRBV5-5 ASSLEADTQY
TRBJ2-7 TRBV18 ASSPNSGGTYEQY
TRBJ2-7 TRBV7-9 ASSFRAGTPTYEQY
TRBJ1-1 TRBV20-1 SARIIRDIYMNTEAF
TRBJ1-6 TRBV30 AWSVQGGNSPLH
TRBJ2-1 TRBV7-8 ASSPPDSLGGNEQF
TRBJ2-3 TRBV6-6 ASSYRSGTGGAQY
TRBJ2-1 TRBV24-1 ATSGSGGQSNEQF
TRBJ2-1 TRBV6-4 ASSDAGTPYGNEQF
TRBJ1-2 TRBV7-2 ASSWNPGQGASGYT
TRBJ2-3 TRBV4-1 ASSQERAGLSTDTQY
TRBJ1-6 TRBV7-6 ASSLGQGVNSPLH
TRBJ2-2 TRBV20-1 SARGWSSYGTGELF
TRBJ2-1 TRBV18 ATLPGRSSYNEQF
TRBJ2-7 TRBV5-1 ASSSPGTVYEQY
TRBJ2-3 TRBV11-3 ASSLKARPTDTQY
TRBJ1-5 TRBV25-1 ASSWGGINQPQH
TRBJ1-2 TRBV7-3 ASSPRGPGDYGYT
TRBJ1-6 TRBV30 AWSWQGPLH
TRBJ2-3 TRBV28 ATHLGRADTQY
TRBJ2-3 TRBV6-1 ASSAGGATTDTQY
TRBJ1-1 TRBV10-1 ASSEPGNTEAF
TRBJ2-7 TRBV20-1 SARAATATYEQY
TRBJ2-2 TRBV10-1 ASSDPFGGLNTGELF
TRBJ2-1 TRBV2 ASRGLAGGSEQF
TRBJ2-3 TRBV20-1 SVRTADTQY
TRBJ2-5 TRBV20-1 SARDRDYLYRTQY
TRBJ1-4 TRBV14 ASSQGTGVVSEKLF
TRBJ2-7 TRBV12-2 ASRPITGERYEQY
TRBJ1-5 TRBV6-6 ASSLNRGRSNQPQH
TRBJ1-1 TRBV4-2 ASSQVLGSIDSWDTEAF
TRBJ1-2 TRBV6-5 ASRKDRTNYGYT
TRBJ1-6 TRBV7-9 ASRSGNSPLH